The clone carrying this T cell receptor (beta chain) has a handful of counts. Its antigen is as yet unknown. At one boundary the junction diverges from the germline segment, which might be a read error. As every portion of the isolated RNA was reverse transcribed, the sequencing read expressed TCRB transcripts. Assay: immunoSEQ multiplex PCR; the TCRdb copy retains only in-frame clones and omits some. The repertoire holds 350,000 or so clones, with less than 20% as singletons. The record originates from a study of beta chain features in type 1 diabetes. General study points: When cDNA is sequenced, cells with high TCR expression could be over-represented.

Germline V gene sequence: CDR1 GTSNPN, CDR2 SVGIG (reference sequence). This CDR3 has 13 residues. The receptor comes from a woman younger than 30 in good health. The material sequenced was naive CD4+ T cells from blood. The chain is built from TRBV30 and TRBJ2-5; weak D call: TRBD2 (5 bases). In DNA, the CDR3 is TGTGCCTGGAGTAGAGAGGGTGGGATCGTTTTTGACTTC. Its translation is CAWSREGGIVFDF. The entire variable domain, with the rest obtained from reference TRBV30 and TRBJ2-5, is as follows: SQTIHQWPATLVQPVGSPLSLECTVEGTSNPNLYWYRQAAGRGLQLLFYSVGIGQISSEVPQNLSASRPQDRQFILSSKKLLLSDSGFYLCAWSREGGIVFDFGPGTRLLVL.